The T cell receptor (beta chain) under discussion was sequenced for a study of early T cells in non-severe SARS-CoV-2 infection. This clonotype was detected ten times or more. This CDR3 contains 14 residues. After removal of 4 bases from V and 12 bases from J, the junction contained 12 bases not matched to a gene. From germline, CDR1 is ENHRY and CDR2 SYGVKD. TCRdb re-derived calls from the 5' RACE reads in MiXCR, one entry per CDR3 protein. The repertoire holds approximately 62,000 distinct CDR3 sequences, with around 12% as singletons. The TCR comes from an adult who was a healthcare worker with PCR-confirmed SARS-CoV-2 infection or an uninfected control (not recorded which). The chain joins TRBV10-3 to TRBJ1-2; 9 bases match TRBD1. Sequenced input: whole blood. CDR3 DNA: TGTGCCATCAGTGGGACAGGGGCCGAACATGGGAACACCTTC. Encoded protein: CAISGTGAEHGNTF.